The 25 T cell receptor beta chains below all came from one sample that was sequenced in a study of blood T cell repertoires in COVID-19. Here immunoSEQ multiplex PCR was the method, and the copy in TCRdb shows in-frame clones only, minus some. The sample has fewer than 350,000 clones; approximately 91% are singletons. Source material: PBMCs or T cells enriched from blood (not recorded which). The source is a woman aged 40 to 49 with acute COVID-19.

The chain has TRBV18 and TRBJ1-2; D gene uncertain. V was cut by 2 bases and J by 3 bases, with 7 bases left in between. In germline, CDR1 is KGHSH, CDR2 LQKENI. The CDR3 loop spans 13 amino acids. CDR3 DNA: TGTGCCAGCTCACCAACCGAGCACTATGGCTACACCTTC. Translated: CASSPTEHYGYTF.

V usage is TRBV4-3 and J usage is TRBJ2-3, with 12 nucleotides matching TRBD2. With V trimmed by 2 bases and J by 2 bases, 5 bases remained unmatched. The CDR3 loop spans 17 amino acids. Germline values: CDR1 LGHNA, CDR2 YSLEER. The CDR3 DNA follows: TGCGCCAGCAGCCAAAGACTAGCGGGGGTTCCCACAGATACGCAGTATTTT. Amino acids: CASSQRLAGVPTDTQYF.

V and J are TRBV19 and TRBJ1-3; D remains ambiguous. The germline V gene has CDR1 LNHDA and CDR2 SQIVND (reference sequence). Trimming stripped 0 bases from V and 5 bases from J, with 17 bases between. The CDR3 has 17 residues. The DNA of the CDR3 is TGTGCCAGTAGTATAGATCTGGGCACAGCGGATCGAAACACCATATATTTT. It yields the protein CASSIDLGTADRNTIYF.

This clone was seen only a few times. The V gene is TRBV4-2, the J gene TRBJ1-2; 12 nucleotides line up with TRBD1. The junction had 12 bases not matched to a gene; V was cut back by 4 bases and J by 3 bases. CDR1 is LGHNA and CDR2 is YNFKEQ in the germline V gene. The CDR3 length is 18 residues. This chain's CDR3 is CASSRKTGQGALDYGYTF. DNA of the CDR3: TGTGCCAGCAGCCGAAAAACGGGACAGGGGGCGCTTGACTATGGCTACACCTTC.

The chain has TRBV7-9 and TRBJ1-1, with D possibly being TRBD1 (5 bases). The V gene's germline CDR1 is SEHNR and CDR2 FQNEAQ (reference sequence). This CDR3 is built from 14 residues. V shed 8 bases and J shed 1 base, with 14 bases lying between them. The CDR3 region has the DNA TGTGCCAGCCGGCCGTCAGGGTCGAACACTGAAGCTTTCTTT. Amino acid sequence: CASRPSGSNTEAFF.

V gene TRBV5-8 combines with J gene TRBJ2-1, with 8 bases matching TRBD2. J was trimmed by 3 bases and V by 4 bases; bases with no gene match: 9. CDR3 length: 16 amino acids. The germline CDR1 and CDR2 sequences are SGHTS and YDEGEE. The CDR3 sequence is CASSPRQRGSYNEQFF. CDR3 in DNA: TGTGCCAGCAGCCCCCGACAGCGGGGGAGCTACAATGAGCAGTTCTTC.

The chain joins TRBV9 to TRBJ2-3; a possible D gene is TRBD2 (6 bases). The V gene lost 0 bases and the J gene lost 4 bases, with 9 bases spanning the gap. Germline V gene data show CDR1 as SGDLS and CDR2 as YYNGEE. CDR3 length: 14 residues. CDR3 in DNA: TGTGCCAGCAGCGTAGGGAGGGCTGCAGATACGCAGTATTTT. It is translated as CASSVGRAADTQYF.

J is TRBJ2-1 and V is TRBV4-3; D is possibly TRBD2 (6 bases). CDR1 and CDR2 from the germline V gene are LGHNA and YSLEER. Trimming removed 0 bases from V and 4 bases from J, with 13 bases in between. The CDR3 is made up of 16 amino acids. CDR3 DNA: TGCGCCAGCAGCCAAGATTTGGCTAGCGAATACAATGAGCAGTTCTTC. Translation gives CASSQDLASEYNEQFF.

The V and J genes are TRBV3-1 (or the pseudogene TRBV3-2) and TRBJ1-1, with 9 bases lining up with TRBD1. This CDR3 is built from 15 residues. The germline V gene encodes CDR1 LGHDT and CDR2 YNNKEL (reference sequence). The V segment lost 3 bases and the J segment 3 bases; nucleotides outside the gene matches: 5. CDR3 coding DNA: TGTGCCAGCAGCCAGGGGACAGGGTGGGACACTGAAGCTTTCTTT. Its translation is CASSQGTGWDTEAFF.

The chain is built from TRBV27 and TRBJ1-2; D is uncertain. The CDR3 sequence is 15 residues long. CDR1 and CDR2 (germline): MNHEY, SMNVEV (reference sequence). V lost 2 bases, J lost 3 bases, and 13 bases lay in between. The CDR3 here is CASSLAMGGDYGYTF. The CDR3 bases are TGTGCCAGCAGTTTAGCGATGGGCGGGGACTATGGCTACACCTTC.

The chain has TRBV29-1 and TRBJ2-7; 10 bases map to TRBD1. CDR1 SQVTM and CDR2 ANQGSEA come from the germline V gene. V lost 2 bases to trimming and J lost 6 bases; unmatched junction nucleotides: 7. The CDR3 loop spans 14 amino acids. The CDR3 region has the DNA TGCAGCGTTGAAAGGGCGACAGGGGGCTTCGAGCAGTACTTC. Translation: CSVERATGGFEQYF.

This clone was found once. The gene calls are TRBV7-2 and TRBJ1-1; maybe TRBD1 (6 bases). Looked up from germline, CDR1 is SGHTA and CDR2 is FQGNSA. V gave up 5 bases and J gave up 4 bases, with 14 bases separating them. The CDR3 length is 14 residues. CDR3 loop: CASSLRGVGTEAFF. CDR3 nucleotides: TGTGCCAGCAGCCTCAGGGGAGTCGGCACTGAAGCTTTCTTT.

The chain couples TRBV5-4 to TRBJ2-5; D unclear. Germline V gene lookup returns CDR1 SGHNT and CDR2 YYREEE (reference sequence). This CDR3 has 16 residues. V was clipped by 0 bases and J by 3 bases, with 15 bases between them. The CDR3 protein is CASSLGRLGREETQYF. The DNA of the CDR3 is TGTGCCAGCAGCTTGGGTCGGTTGGGTCGGGAAGAGACCCAGTACTTC.

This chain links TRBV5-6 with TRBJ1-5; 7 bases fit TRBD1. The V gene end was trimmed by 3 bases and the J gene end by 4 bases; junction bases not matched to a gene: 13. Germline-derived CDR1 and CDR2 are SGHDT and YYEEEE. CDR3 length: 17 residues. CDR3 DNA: TGTGCCAGCAGCTCAAAAAGGGGGCGCTTGGAGAATCAGCCCCAGCATTTT. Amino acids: CASSSKRGRLENQPQHF.

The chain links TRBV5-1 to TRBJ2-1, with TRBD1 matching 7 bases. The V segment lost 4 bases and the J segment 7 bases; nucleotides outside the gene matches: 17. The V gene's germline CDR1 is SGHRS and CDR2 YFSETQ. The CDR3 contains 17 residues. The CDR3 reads CASSLRQGIFSLNEQFF. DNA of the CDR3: TGCGCCAGCAGCCTCCGACAGGGAATTTTCAGCCTAAATGAGCAGTTCTTC.

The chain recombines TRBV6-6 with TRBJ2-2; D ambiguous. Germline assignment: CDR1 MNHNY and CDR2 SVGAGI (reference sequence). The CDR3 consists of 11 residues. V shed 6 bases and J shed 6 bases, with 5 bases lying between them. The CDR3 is CASRSAGELFF. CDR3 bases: TGTGCCAGCAGGAGTGCCGGGGAGCTGTTTTTT.

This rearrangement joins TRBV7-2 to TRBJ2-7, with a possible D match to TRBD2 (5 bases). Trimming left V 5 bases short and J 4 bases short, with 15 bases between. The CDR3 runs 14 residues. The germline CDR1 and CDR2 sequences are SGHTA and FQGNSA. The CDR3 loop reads CASSPQRGDYEQYF. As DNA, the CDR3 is TGTGCCAGCAGCCCGCAACGGGGAGATTACGAGCAGTACTTC. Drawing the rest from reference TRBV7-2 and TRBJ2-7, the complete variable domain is GAGVSQSPSNKVTEKGKDVELRCDPISGHTALYWYRQSLGQGLEFLIYFQGNSAPDKSGLPSDRFSAERTGGSVSTLTIQRTQQEDSAVYLCASSPQRGDYEQYFGPGTRLTVT.

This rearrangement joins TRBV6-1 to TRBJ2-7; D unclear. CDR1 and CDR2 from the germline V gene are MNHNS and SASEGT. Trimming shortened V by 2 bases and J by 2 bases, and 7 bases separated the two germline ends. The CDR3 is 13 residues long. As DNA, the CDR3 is TGTGCCAGCAGTGAATTGGGCCCCTACGAGCAGTACTTC. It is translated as CASSELGPYEQYF.

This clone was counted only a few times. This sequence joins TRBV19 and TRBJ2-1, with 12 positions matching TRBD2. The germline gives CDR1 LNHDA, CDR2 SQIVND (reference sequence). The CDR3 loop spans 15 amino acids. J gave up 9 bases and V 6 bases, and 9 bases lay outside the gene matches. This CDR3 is CASSPGLAGWVEQFF. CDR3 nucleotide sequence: TGTGCCAGTAGCCCGGGACTAGCGGGTTGGGTTGAGCAGTTCTTC.

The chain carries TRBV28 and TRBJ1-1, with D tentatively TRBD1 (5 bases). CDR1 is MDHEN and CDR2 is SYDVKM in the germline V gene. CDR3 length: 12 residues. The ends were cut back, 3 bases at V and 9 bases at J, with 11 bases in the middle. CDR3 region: CASSLGQSQAFF. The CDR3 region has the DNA TGTGCCAGCAGTTTGGGGCAGAGCCAAGCTTTCTTT.

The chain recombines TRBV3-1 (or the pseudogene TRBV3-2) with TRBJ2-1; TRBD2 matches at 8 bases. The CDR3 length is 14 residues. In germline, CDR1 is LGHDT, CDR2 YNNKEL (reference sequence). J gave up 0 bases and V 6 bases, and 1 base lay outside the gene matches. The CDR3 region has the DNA TGTGCCAGCAGACGGGGGGGCTCCTACAATGAGCAGTTCTTC. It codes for CASRRGGSYNEQFF.

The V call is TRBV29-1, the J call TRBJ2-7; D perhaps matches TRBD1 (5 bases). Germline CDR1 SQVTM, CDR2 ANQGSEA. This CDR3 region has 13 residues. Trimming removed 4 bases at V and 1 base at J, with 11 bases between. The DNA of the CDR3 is TGCAGCGTTGGGGGCTCTACATCCTACGAGCAGTACTTC. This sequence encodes CSVGGSTSYEQYF.

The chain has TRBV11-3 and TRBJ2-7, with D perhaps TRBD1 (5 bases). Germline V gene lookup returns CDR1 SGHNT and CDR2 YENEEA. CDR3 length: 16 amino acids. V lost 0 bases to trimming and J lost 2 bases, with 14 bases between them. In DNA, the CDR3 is TGTGCCAGCAGCTTAGAGGCTTGGGGCAGAACCTACGAGCAGTACTTC. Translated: CASSLEAWGRTYEQYF. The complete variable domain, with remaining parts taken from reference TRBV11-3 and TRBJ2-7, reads EAGVVQSPRYKIIEKKQPVAFWCNPISGHNTLYWYLQNLGQGPELLIRYENEEAVDDSQLPKDRFSAERLKGVDSTLKIQPAELGDSAVYLCASSLEAWGRTYEQYFGPGTRLTVT.

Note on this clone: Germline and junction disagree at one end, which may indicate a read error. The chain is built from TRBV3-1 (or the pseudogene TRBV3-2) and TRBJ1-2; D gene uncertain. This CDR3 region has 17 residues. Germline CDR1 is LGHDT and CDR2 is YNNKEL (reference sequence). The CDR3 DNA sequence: TGTGCCAGCAGCCAAACGCTCGCAGGACCTCCGGACTATGACTACACCTTC. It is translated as CASSQTLAGPPDYDYTF.

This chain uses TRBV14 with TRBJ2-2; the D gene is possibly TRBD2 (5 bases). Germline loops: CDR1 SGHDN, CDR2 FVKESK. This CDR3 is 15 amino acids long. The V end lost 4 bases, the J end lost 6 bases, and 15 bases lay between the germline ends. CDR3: CASSLGVRGPGELFF. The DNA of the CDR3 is TGTGCCAGCAGCCTCGGGGTTCGGGGTCCCGGGGAGCTGTTTTTT.